This T cell receptor beta chain was found in a study of naive and memory T cell subsets. Germline CDR1 reads MDHEN; CDR2 reads SYDVKM. The CDR3 has 13 residues. V was clipped by 8 bases and J by 2 bases, with 10 bases between them. Both TRBC1 and TRBC2 were covered by a beta constant-region primer of two equimolar oligonucleotides. The ligated cDNA underwent four PCR rounds using SP2 and nested alpha and beta constant-region primers. An oligonucleotide with the SP2 primer and a 12-nucleotide UMI was ligated to the cDNA 3' end. Each CDR3 protein is one row after TCRdb ran MiXCR on the UMI-ligation and nested PCR reads. The sample yields 150,000 or so distinct CDR3 sequences, approximately 22% seen once. Study-wide points: From naive to CM, EM and EMRA, diversity decreased and Gini increased. Between naive and memory subsets, TCR abundance power law exponents differed. Expression changes during T cell differentiation may affect RNA-based TCR counts. A few larger clonotypes appeared in naive repertoires, especially CD8, possibly memory cells re-expressing CD45RA.

A remark on this clonotype: Its antigen remains unknown.

The genes are TRBV28 and TRBJ2-1, with D possibly matching TRBD1 (6 bases). The origin of this receptor is a human donor in good health. The sequenced material came from naive CD4+ T cells from blood. The CDR3 nucleotides read TGTGCCAGCCGGACAGAACCCTACAATGAGCAGTTCTTC. Amino acids: CASRTEPYNEQFF.